These 14 T cell receptor beta chains originate from one sample sequenced in a study of control samples from healthy donors and cancer patients (dated by TCRdb to 2020 to 2022). The library was built by means of the immunoSEQ multiplex PCR assay. Here the immuneACCESS table is served through TCRdb, limited to in-frame sequences with V and J called. Missing clones are a known gap in these copies; in checked studies unresolved V genes cover under half, and the rest lacks a known reason. A total of 93,000 or so clones appear in this sample, approximately 90% of them only once. The top ten constitute about a fifth of the sample. Sequenced material: PBMCs. These receptors were collected from a man aged 55-75 years with lung cancer.

The chain carries TRBV7-9 and TRBJ1-4; 7 bases align to TRBD1. Unmatched junction bases numbered 3, after V lost 1 base and J lost 4 bases. Looked up from germline, CDR1 is SEHNR and CDR2 is FQNEAQ (reference sequence). The CDR3 spans 15 residues. The CDR3 nucleotides read TGTGCCAGCAGCTTAGGGGGACAGTTTAATGAAAAACTGTTTTTT. It is translated as CASSLGGQFNEKLFF.

On this clone itself: The junction does not match germline at one end; this may be a read error. The rearrangement links TRBV11-2 to TRBJ1-6; D perhaps matches TRBD1 (5 bases). The CDR3 totals 14 residues. Germline V lookup: CDR1 SGHAT, CDR2 FQNNGV. CDR3 sequence (DNA): TGTGCCGGCAGCGCGGACACGAATAATTCACCCCTCCACTTT. Protein product: CAGSADTNNSPLHF.

The V call is TRBV6-5, the J call TRBJ1-5, with 7 bases lining up with TRBD1. Losses at the gene ends were 4 bases for V and 5 bases for J; bases not matched to a gene: 5. This CDR3 comprises 14 residues. Germline V lookup: CDR1 MNHEY, CDR2 SVGAGI. Here the CDR3 reads CASSLTGRDQPQHF. Written as DNA, the CDR3 is TGTGCCAGCAGTTTGACAGGGAGGGATCAGCCCCAGCATTTT.

The chain employs TRBV21-1 and TRBJ2-1; the DNA was not compared with TRBD1, the D call given in the table. TRBV21-1 is a recognized pseudogene. This CDR3 spans 15 amino acids. The CDR3, as DNA: TGTGCCAGCAGCATCTCTATGGACAGTTACAATGAGCAGTTCTTC. Protein sequence: CASSISMDSYNEQFF.

This chain connects TRBV15 to TRBJ1-5; no clear D gene. Trimming took off 1 base at V and 0 bases at J, with 4 bases between the two ends. The length of the CDR3 is 14 residues. Germline V lookup: CDR1 LNHNV, CDR2 YYDKDF (reference sequence). Written as DNA, the CDR3 is TGTGCCACCAGCAGAGGGGATAGCAATCAGCCCCAGCATTTT. Translated, it gives CATSRGDSNQPQHF.

V is TRBV5-1 and J is TRBJ2-1; D uncertain. There are 12 residues in the CDR3. Germline CDR1 is SGHRS and CDR2 is YFSETQ. Trimming stripped 4 bases from V and 6 bases from J, with 8 bases between. CDR3 DNA: TGCGCCAGCAGCCCAGGAACCAATGAGCAGTTCTTC. It codes for CASSPGTNEQFF.

The CDR3 spells CASRRTDDRWNTGELFF. The CDR3 bases are TGTGCCAGCAGAAGGACTGACGACCGGTGGAACACCGGGGAGCTGTTTTTT. V usage is TRBV5-4 and J usage is TRBJ2-2, with a weak D call TRBD2 (5 bases). Germline CDR1 SGHNT, CDR2 YYREEE (reference sequence). The CDR3 runs to 17 residues. V was shortened by 5 bases and J by 1 base, with 18 bases between the two germline ends.

The gene calls are TRBV6-5 and TRBJ1-2; D gene uncertain. The germline CDR1 and CDR2 sequences are MNHEY and SVGAGI. V lost 6 bases and J 0 bases, leaving 14 bases between the germline ends. The CDR3 is 15 residues long. The CDR3 is CASSAGQNSNYGYTF. Here the CDR3 DNA reads TGTGCCAGCAGCGCCGGGCAGAATTCTAACTATGGCTACACCTTC.

This chain links TRBV6-4 with TRBJ2-5; possible D gene TRBD2, 5 bases. V dropped 4 bases and J dropped 1 base, with 13 bases sitting between them. The V gene's germline CDR1 is MRHNA and CDR2 SNTAGT. This CDR3 region has 15 residues. DNA of the CDR3: TGTGCCAGCAGTGGGAGGAAGGAGGTCCAAGAGACCCAGTACTTC. This sequence encodes CASSGRKEVQETQYF.

This rearrangement joins TRBV5-1 to TRBJ2-7; D assignment may be TRBD1 or TRBD2 (5 bases each). CDR1 is SGHRS and CDR2 is YFSETQ in the germline V gene. V lost 4 bases and J 1 base, leaving 15 bases between the germline ends. CDR3 size: 15 residues. The CDR3 here is CASSPGQVPSYEQYV. CDR3 nucleotide sequence: TGCGCCAGCAGCCCGGGGCAGGTGCCATCCTACGAGCAGTACGTC.

The gene calls are TRBV6-5 and TRBJ1-3; 8 positions match TRBD1. The trim removed 6 bases at V and 5 bases at J, leaving 3 bases unmatched. Germline lookup yields CDR1 MNHEY and CDR2 SVGAGI. The CDR3 runs 13 residues. CDR3 amino acids: CASRDRARNTIYF. DNA of the CDR3: TGTGCCAGCAGGGACAGGGCGCGAAACACCATATATTTT.

The J gene is TRBJ1-1, the V gene TRBV5-8; D is uncertain. V was trimmed by 6 bases and J by 7 bases, leaving 16 bases between them. This CDR3 comprises 13 residues. Germline lookup yields CDR1 SGHTS and CDR2 YDEGEE. The CDR3 here is CASTKRGRDEAFF. CDR3 nucleotides: TGTGCCAGCACCAAACGCGGCCGGGATGAAGCTTTCTTT.

The J gene is TRBJ2-5, the V gene TRBV11-2; the D call may be TRBD1 or TRBD2 (5 bases each). This CDR3 is 14 amino acids long. Germline V gene sequence: CDR1 SGHAT, CDR2 FQNNGV. Trimming pared 7 bases from V and 5 bases from J, leaving 17 bases between. In DNA form, the CDR3 reads TGTGCCAGCACTCGAACGGGGCTTTGGGAGACCCAGTACTTC. It yields the protein CASTRTGLWETQYF.

The chain employs TRBV6-1 and TRBJ2-5; no firm D call. The CDR3 covers 14 residues. Per germline, CDR1 MNHNS and CDR2 SASEGT. Trimming took off 2 bases at V and 4 bases at J, with 11 bases between the two ends. This CDR3 is CASSEMLGLETQYF. The CDR3 DNA reads TGTGCCAGCAGTGAAATGCTGGGGTTAGAGACCCAGTACTTC.